This is a list of T cell receptor beta chains from one sample in a study of multiple sclerosis patients with progressive multifocal leukoencephalopathy. TCRdb's table, derived via immunoSEQ multiplex PCR, lists solely in-frame clones and lacks some. The sample has tens of thousands of clones, under 90% seen once. The sequencing used PBMCs, collected from a patient treated with natalizumab. These receptors all stem from a human donor with multiple sclerosis. CDR3s include the opening cysteine and the closing phenylalanine or tryptophan. A D gene is named only where the DNA matches it firmly. Not every row has a clone size; where given, it reads once, few, many or a size class.

abundance: -
d_gene: -
v_gene: TRBV7-9
j_gene: TRBJ1-1
CDR3nt: TGTGCCAGCAGGCGTAAGGAACCATTGAACACTGAAGCTTTCTTT
CDR3aa: CASRRKEPLNTEAFF

abundance: -
d_gene: TRBD1
v_gene: TRBV18
j_gene: TRBJ2-7
CDR3nt: TGTGCCAGCTCACCACGTACAGGGGCCCACGAGCAGTACTTC
CDR3aa: CASSPRTGAHEQYF

abundance: -
d_gene: TRBD1
v_gene: TRBV29-1
j_gene: TRBJ2-6
CDR3nt: TGCAGCGTTTCTCAGGGGGCTGGGGCCAACGTCCTGACTTTC
CDR3aa: CSVSQGAGANVLTF

abundance: -
d_gene: TRBD2
v_gene: TRBV7-2
j_gene: TRBJ2-1
CDR3nt: TGTGCCAGCAGCTTGAGGGCTAGCGGGACTTCCTACAATGAGCAGTTCTTC
CDR3aa: CASSLRASGTSYNEQFF

abundance: -
d_gene: -
v_gene: TRBV6-5
j_gene: TRBJ2-7
CDR3nt: TGTGCCAGCACGATGCTCGGGGTAACCTACGAGCAGTACTTC
CDR3aa: CASTMLGVTYEQYF

abundance: -
d_gene: -
v_gene: TRBV27
j_gene: TRBJ1-1
CDR3nt: TGTGCCAGCAGACCCCCTAGGGGGTTGGGGAACACTGAAGCTTTCTTT
CDR3aa: CASRPPRGLGNTEAFF

abundance: -
d_gene: -
v_gene: TRBV10-2
j_gene: TRBJ2-7
CDR3nt: TGCGCCAGCAGTAAAACCACCTACGAGCAGTACTTC
CDR3aa: CASSKTTYEQYF

abundance: -
d_gene: -
v_gene: TRBV28
j_gene: TRBJ1-1
CDR3nt: TGTGCCAGCAGTCCACGTCGGGGGAGCACTGAAGCTTTCTTT
CDR3aa: CASSPRRGSTEAFF

abundance: -
d_gene: -
v_gene: TRBV5-1
j_gene: TRBJ2-1
CDR3nt: TGCGCCAGCAGCCTCCCCAGCGCGCATGAGCAGTTCTTC
CDR3aa: CASSLPSAHEQFF

abundance: -
d_gene: -
v_gene: TRBV19
j_gene: TRBJ2-7
CDR3nt: TGTGCCAGTAGTGATGGGGGACACGAGCAGTACTTC
CDR3aa: CASSDGGHEQYF

abundance: -
d_gene: TRBD1
v_gene: TRBV5-1
j_gene: TRBJ2-1
CDR3nt: TGCGCCAGCAGCCCGAAGCCGACAGGGTTGGATGAGCAGTTCTTC
CDR3aa: CASSPKPTGLDEQFF

abundance: -
d_gene: TRBD2
v_gene: TRBV30
j_gene: TRBJ2-5
CDR3nt: TGTGCCTGGAGCCCGGGACTAGCGGGCTCTGAGCAGTACTTC
CDR3aa: CAWSPGLAGSEQYF

abundance: -
d_gene: TRBD2
v_gene: TRBV5-4
j_gene: TRBJ2-7
CDR3nt: TGTGCCAGCAGCTTTACTAGCGGGAGGACCCCCTACGAGCAGTACTTC
CDR3aa: CASSFTSGRTPYEQYF

abundance: -
d_gene: TRBD1
v_gene: TRBV19
j_gene: TRBJ1-1
CDR3nt: TGTGCCAGTAGTCTGGGGACAGATAACACTGAAGCTTTCTTT
CDR3aa: CASSLGTDNTEAFF

abundance: -
d_gene: -
v_gene: TRBV29-1
j_gene: TRBJ1-1
CDR3nt: TGCAGCGTTGGCCCCCTACGAGGGAACACTGAAGCTTTCTTT
CDR3aa: CSVGPLRGNTEAFF

abundance: -
d_gene: -
v_gene: TRBV6-5
j_gene: TRBJ1-4
CDR3nt: TGTGCCAGCAGTCCCGGCCTGAGTAATGAAAAACTGTTTTTT
CDR3aa: CASSPGLSNEKLFF

abundance: -
d_gene: TRBD1
v_gene: TRBV7-9
j_gene: TRBJ2-1
CDR3nt: TGTGCCAGCGTTCAGGGGGCCGAGGCCTACAATGAGCAGTTCTTC
CDR3aa: CASVQGAEAYNEQFF

abundance: -
d_gene: TRBD1
v_gene: TRBV5-1
j_gene: TRBJ2-7
CDR3nt: TGCGCCAGCAGCTTTGGGACAGGGGTCCGGGACGAGCAGTACTTC
CDR3aa: CASSFGTGVRDEQYF

abundance: -
d_gene: -
v_gene: TRBV7-3
j_gene: TRBJ2-3
CDR3nt: TGTGCCAGCAGCTTAACGTTTTCTCGCACAGATACGCAGTATTTT
CDR3aa: CASSLTFSRTDTQYF

abundance: -
d_gene: TRBD1
v_gene: TRBV9
j_gene: TRBJ1-4
CDR3nt: TGTGCCAGCAGCGTAGGGAGGGGGCAGGGCCGAGAAAAACTGTTTTTT
CDR3aa: CASSVGRGQGREKLFF

abundance: -
d_gene: TRBD2
v_gene: TRBV6-4
j_gene: TRBJ2-1
CDR3nt: TGTGCCAGCAGTAAGACCGGGACTAGCGGGAGTAATGAGCAGTTCTTC
CDR3aa: CASSKTGTSGSNEQFF

abundance: -
d_gene: TRBD1
v_gene: TRBV19
j_gene: TRBJ1-5
CDR3nt: TGTGCCAGTAGTACCTTCGGACAGGAGCCGATTGAAACCCAGCATTTT
CDR3aa: CASSTFGQEPIETQHF

abundance: -
d_gene: -
v_gene: TRBV5-1
j_gene: TRBJ2-7
CDR3nt: TGCGCCAGCAGCTTGGTTTCCACCAGCAACGAGCAGTACTTC
CDR3aa: CASSLVSTSNEQYF

abundance: -
d_gene: -
v_gene: TRBV25-1
j_gene: TRBJ1-3
CDR3nt: TGTGCCAGCAGACAATCGACGGTCTCTGGAAACACCATATATTTT
CDR3aa: CASRQSTVSGNTIYF

abundance: -
d_gene: -
v_gene: TRBV6-1
j_gene: TRBJ1-2
CDR3nt: TGTGCCAGCAGTGTCAGGGGAGGGGATCTATATGGCTACACCTTC
CDR3aa: CASSVRGGDLYGYTF

abundance: -
d_gene: -
v_gene: TRBV6-6
j_gene: TRBJ2-7
CDR3nt: TGTGCCAGCAGTTTAGTGGGGAACTACGAGCAGTACTTC
CDR3aa: CASSLVGNYEQYF

abundance: -
d_gene: -
v_gene: TRBV29-1
j_gene: TRBJ1-2
CDR3nt: TGCAGCGTTGACAGGGGCGCCGGTGGCTACACCTTC
CDR3aa: CSVDRGAGGYTF

abundance: -
d_gene: -
v_gene: TRBV9
j_gene: TRBJ1-1
CDR3nt: TGTGCCAGCAGCGGGGGCTCCTCGAGGGGGAACACTGAAGCTTTCTTT
CDR3aa: CASSGGSSRGNTEAFF

abundance: once
d_gene: -
v_gene: TRBV6-6
j_gene: TRBJ1-1
CDR3nt: TGTGCCAGCAGTTACTTAGGAAACACTGAAGCTTTCTTT
CDR3aa: CASSYLGNTEAFF

abundance: -
d_gene: TRBD2
v_gene: TRBV11-2
j_gene: TRBJ2-7
CDR3nt: TGTGCCAGCAGCTCCCCTCATAGCGGGAGCACCCACGAGCAGTACTTC
CDR3aa: CASSSPHSGSTHEQYF

abundance: -
d_gene: -
v_gene: TRBV10-3
j_gene: TRBJ2-2
CDR3nt: TGTGCCATCAGTCCGGAAGGGGTCATTCAGAACACCGGGGAGCTGTTTTTT
CDR3aa: CAISPEGVIQNTGELFF

abundance: once
d_gene: -
v_gene: TRBV30
j_gene: TRBJ1-4
CDR3nt: TGTGCCTGGAGTGAAACTAATGAAAAACTGTTTTTT
CDR3aa: CAWSETNEKLFF

abundance: -
d_gene: TRBD2
v_gene: TRBV5-5
j_gene: TRBJ2-2
CDR3nt: TGTGCCAGCAGCTCCACTAGCGGGAGAGTCACCGGGGAGCTGTTTTTT
CDR3aa: CASSSTSGRVTGELFF

abundance: few
d_gene: -
v_gene: TRBV27
j_gene: TRBJ1-1
CDR3nt: TGTGCCAGCAGTTTATTAGCGTTGAACACTGAAGCTTTCTTT
CDR3aa: CASSLLALNTEAFF

abundance: -
d_gene: TRBD2
v_gene: TRBV7-2
j_gene: TRBJ2-7
CDR3nt: TGTGCCAGCAGTCCCCTGGCGGGAGTGGTATCCTACGAGCAGTACTTC
CDR3aa: CASSPLAGVVSYEQYF

abundance: -
d_gene: -
v_gene: TRBV25-1
j_gene: TRBJ1-1
CDR3nt: TGTGCCAGCAGTCAGAACACTGAAGCTTTCTTT
CDR3aa: CASSQNTEAFF

abundance: -
d_gene: -
v_gene: TRBV19
j_gene: TRBJ2-7
CDR3nt: TGTGCCAGTAGTATGGGAGACAGACCCTACGAGCAGTACTTC
CDR3aa: CASSMGDRPYEQYF